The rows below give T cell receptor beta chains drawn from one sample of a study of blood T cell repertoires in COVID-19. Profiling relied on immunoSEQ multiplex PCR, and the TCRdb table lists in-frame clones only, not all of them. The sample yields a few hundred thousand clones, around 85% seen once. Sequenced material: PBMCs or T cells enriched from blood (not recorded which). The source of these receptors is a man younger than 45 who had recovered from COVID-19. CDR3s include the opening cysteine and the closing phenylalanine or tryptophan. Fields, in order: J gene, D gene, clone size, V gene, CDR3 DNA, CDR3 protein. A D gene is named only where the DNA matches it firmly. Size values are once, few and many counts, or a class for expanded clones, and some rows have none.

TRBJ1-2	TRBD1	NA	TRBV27	TGTGCCAGCAGTAGGAGTGCAGGGGGCGCACGGGGCTACACCTTC	CASSRSAGGARGYTF
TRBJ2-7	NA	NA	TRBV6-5	TGTGCCAGCAGCCAAGGGGGTGAATCCTACGAGCAGTACTTC	CASSQGGESYEQYF
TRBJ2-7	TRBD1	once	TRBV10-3	TGTGCCATCAGGGGCGGGGACAGGATCTACGAGCAGTACTTC	CAIRGGDRIYEQYF
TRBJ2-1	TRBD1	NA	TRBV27	TGTGCCAGCAGTTTCCAGGGGGCCGTTGGTGAGCAGTTCTTC	CASSFQGAVGEQFF
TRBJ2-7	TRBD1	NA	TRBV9	TGTGCCAGCAGCGTAGCGTCCACGGGACAGCAAACCTACGAGCAGTACTTC	CASSVASTGQQTYEQYF
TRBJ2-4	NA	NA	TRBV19	TGTGCCAGTAGTATACACGGAGGGACAGCCGTAGCCAAAAACATTCAGTACTTC	CASSIHGGTAVAKNIQYF
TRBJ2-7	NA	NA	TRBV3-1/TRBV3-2	TGTGCCAGCAGCCCCCGGTCGGGCGAGCAGTACTTC	CASSPRSGEQYF
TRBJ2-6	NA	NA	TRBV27	TGTGCCAGCAGCAACAGGCTTCCTGGGGCCAACGTCCTGACTTTC	CASSNRLPGANVLTF
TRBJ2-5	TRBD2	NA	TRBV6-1	TGTGCCAGCAGTGACCTAGCGGGAGCCTGGGGGGGAGAGACCCAGTACTTC	CASSDLAGAWGGETQYF
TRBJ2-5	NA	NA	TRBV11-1	TGTGCCAGCAGCCTGTCAGAGACCCAGTACTTC	CASSLSETQYF
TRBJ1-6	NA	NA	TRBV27	TGTGCCAGCAGTTTATATTCGGCAGGTAGCTCCTATAATTCACCCCTCCACTTT	CASSLYSAGSSYNSPLHF
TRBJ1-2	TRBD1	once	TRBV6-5	TGTGCCAGCAGTTACAGCGGGCAGGGGGATTTTGGCTACACCTTC	CASSYSGQGDFGYTF
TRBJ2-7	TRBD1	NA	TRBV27	TGTGCCAGCAGTCATGGGGACAGGGTTCCCTACGAGCAGTACTTC	CASSHGDRVPYEQYF
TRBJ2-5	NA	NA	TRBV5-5	TGTGCCAGCAGCTCCGACTGGTCCCAAGAGACCCAGTACTTC	CASSSDWSQETQYF
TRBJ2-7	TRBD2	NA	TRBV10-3	TGTGCCTCCGAGACTAGCGGGGGCTACGAGCAGTACTTC	CASETSGGYEQYF
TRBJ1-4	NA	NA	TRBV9	TGTGCCAGCAGCGCCGGGACTCAACCTAATGAAAAACTGTTTTTT	CASSAGTQPNEKLFF
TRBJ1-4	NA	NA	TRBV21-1	TGTGCCAGCAGCAAAATGGTACAGGGGGCTTATGAAAAACTGTTTTTT	CASSKMVQGAYEKLFF
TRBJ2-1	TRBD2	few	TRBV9	TGTGCCAGCAGCGTCGGCGGGGGTCGAGCGGGCAATGAGCAGTTCTTC	CASSVGGGRAGNEQFF
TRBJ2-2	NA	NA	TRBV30	TGTGCCTGGAGTGGGGCCAGGGTGGGAACCGGGGAGCTGTTTTTT	CAWSGARVGTGELFF
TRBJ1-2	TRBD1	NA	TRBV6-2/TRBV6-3	TGTGCCAGCAGTTCTTTGAGACAGGGGTTCGGCTACACCTTC	CASSSLRQGFGYTF
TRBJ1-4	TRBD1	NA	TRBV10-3	TGTGCCACCGGGACAGGGGCTGGGGAAAAACTGTTTTTT	CATGTGAGEKLFF
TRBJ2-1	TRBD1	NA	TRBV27	TGTGCCAGCGTGGGGTTTTATGGGGACAGGGGGCCTTACAATGAGCAGTTCTTC	CASVGFYGDRGPYNEQFF
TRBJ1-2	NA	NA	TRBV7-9	TGTGCCAGCAGCTTAGAAGCAGGGCTTAGCTATGGCTACACCTTC	CASSLEAGLSYGYTF
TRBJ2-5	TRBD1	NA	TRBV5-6	TGTGCCAGCAGCACCCCCGGGACAGGGGACCAAGAGACCCAGTACTTC	CASSTPGTGDQETQYF
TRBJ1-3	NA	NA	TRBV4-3	TGCGCCAGCAGCCAAGAGGTCCCCCAACTCTCTGGAAACACCATATATTTT	CASSQEVPQLSGNTIYF
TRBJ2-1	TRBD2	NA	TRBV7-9	TGTGCCAGCAGCTTCCGTGGACTAGCGGGAAAGCTCGTATCCGGTGAGCAGTTCTTC	CASSFRGLAGKLVSGEQFF
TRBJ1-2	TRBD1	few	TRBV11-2	TGTGCCAGCAGCTTAATCCACAGGGGCGATTATGGCTACACCTTC	CASSLIHRGDYGYTF
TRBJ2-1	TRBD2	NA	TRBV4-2	TGTGCCAGCAGCCAAAAACCGACTAGCGGGAACTCCTACAATGAGCAGTTCTTC	CASSQKPTSGNSYNEQFF
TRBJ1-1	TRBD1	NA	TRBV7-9	TGTGCCAGCAGCTTGAGAGGGGGCTATGGTGAAGCTTTCTTT	CASSLRGGYGEAFF
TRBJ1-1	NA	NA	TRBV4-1	TGCGCCAGCAGCCGAGGAGCCGAAGGCGGCACTGAAGCTTTCTTT	CASSRGAEGGTEAFF
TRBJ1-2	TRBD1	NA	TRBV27	TGTGCCAGCAGTTCGCGGAGGGACAGGGCCCCTGGGTGGTTTGGCTACACCTTC	CASSSRRDRAPGWFGYTF
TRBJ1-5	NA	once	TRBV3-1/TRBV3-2	TGTGCCAGCAGCCAAGATCGGGAAGTAAGTAGCAATCAGCCCCAGCATTTT	CASSQDREVSSNQPQHF
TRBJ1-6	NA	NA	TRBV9	TGTGCCAGCAGCGTAGTAGAGGCGAATTCACCCCTCCACTTT	CASSVVEANSPLHF
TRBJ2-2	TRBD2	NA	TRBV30	TGTGCCTGGAGTATAGCGGGGGCCACCAACACCGGGGAGCTGTTTTTT	CAWSIAGATNTGELFF